Listed below are T cell receptor beta chains from one sample, sequenced in a study of T cell responses to AZD1222 COVID-19 vaccine. The protocol was immunoSEQ multiplex PCR, while the TCRdb copy is restricted to in-frame clones and leaves out a portion. The sample has about 150,000 clones; roughly 92% are singletons. The sequenced sample was peripheral blood, obtained on day 0 of AZD1222 vaccination. Receptors were obtained from an adult in good health. Both conserved end residues are part of each CDR3. A D gene is named only where the DNA matches it firmly. Part of the rows lack a size; the others show once, few, many or a class for expanded clones.

J gene: TRBJ2-1
V gene: TRBV7-2
clone size: .
D gene: .
CDR3 protein: CASSSDNRVRNEQFF
CDR3 DNA: TGTGCCAGCAGCTCCGATAACAGGGTGAGGAATGAGCAGTTCTTC

J gene: TRBJ1-1
V gene: TRBV10-3
clone size: once
D gene: .
CDR3 protein: CATRTEEGRVEAFF
CDR3 DNA: TGTGCCACCCGGACGGAAGAGGGTAGAGTTGAAGCTTTCTTT

J gene: TRBJ2-1
V gene: TRBV10-3
clone size: once
D gene: TRBD1
CDR3 protein: CAISEPQGIGYNEQFF
CDR3 DNA: TGTGCCATCAGTGAGCCACAGGGGATCGGGTACAATGAGCAGTTCTTC

J gene: TRBJ1-6
V gene: TRBV5-1
clone size: .
D gene: TRBD1
CDR3 protein: CASSFGDRGSSPLHF
CDR3 DNA: TGCGCCAGCAGCTTCGGCGACAGGGGGAGTTCACCCCTCCACTTT

J gene: TRBJ1-4
V gene: TRBV4-3
clone size: .
D gene: .
CDR3 protein: CASSPEYNQVGPGEKLFF
CDR3 DNA: TGCGCCAGCAGCCCGGAATACAACCAAGTTGGTCCGGGTGAAAAACTGTTTTTT

J gene: TRBJ2-2
V gene: TRBV18
clone size: once
D gene: TRBD1
CDR3 protein: CASSPPRGPLNTGELFF
CDR3 DNA: TGTGCCAGCTCACCACCTAGGGGGCCTCTGAACACCGGGGAGCTGTTTTTT

J gene: TRBJ2-7
V gene: TRBV7-6
clone size: .
D gene: TRBD1
CDR3 protein: CASSLPLNEQGGYEQYF
CDR3 DNA: TGTGCCAGCAGCTTACCTTTAAATGAACAGGGGGGATACGAGCAGTACTTC

J gene: TRBJ1-1
V gene: TRBV27
clone size: .
D gene: .
CDR3 protein: CASSLSGGTEAFF
CDR3 DNA: TGTGCCAGCAGTTTATCTGGAGGTACTGAAGCTTTCTTT

J gene: TRBJ1-4
V gene: TRBV7-2
clone size: .
D gene: TRBD1
CDR3 protein: CASSLATGGTGKLFF
CDR3 DNA: TGTGCCAGCAGCTTAGCTACAGGGGGCACGGGAAAACTGTTTTTT

J gene: TRBJ1-5
V gene: TRBV19
clone size: .
D gene: TRBD1
CDR3 protein: CASSSQNRGLSNQPQHF
CDR3 DNA: TGTGCCAGTAGTAGCCAGAACAGGGGGCTAAGCAATCAGCCCCAGCATTTT

J gene: TRBJ2-7
V gene: TRBV28
clone size: .
D gene: TRBD2
CDR3 protein: CASSLRGLAGDLGQYF
CDR3 DNA: TGTGCCAGCAGTCTACGGGGACTAGCGGGAGATCTGGGGCAGTACTTC

J gene: TRBJ2-5
V gene: TRBV11-2
clone size: .
D gene: TRBD2
CDR3 protein: CASSLGGLAGETQYF
CDR3 DNA: TGTGCCAGCAGCTTAGGCGGACTAGCGGGAGAGACCCAGTACTTC

J gene: TRBJ2-2
V gene: TRBV18
clone size: .
D gene: TRBD2
CDR3 protein: CASSRTSGRPGTGELFF
CDR3 DNA: TGTGCCAGCTCGCGGACTAGCGGGAGGCCGGGAACCGGGGAGCTGTTTTTT

J gene: TRBJ2-1
V gene: TRBV7-9
clone size: .
D gene: TRBD1
CDR3 protein: CASSLAGQGPHNEQFF
CDR3 DNA: TGTGCCAGCAGCTTAGCTGGACAGGGTCCCCACAATGAGCAGTTCTTC

J gene: TRBJ1-1
V gene: TRBV5-4
clone size: .
D gene: TRBD1
CDR3 protein: CASSLDQGVTEAFF
CDR3 DNA: TGTGCCAGCAGCCTTGACCAGGGGGTCACTGAAGCTTTCTTT

J gene: TRBJ2-7
V gene: TRBV7-9
clone size: .
D gene: .
CDR3 protein: CASSQALHYEQYF
CDR3 DNA: TGTGCCAGCAGTCAGGCCCTCCACTACGAGCAGTACTTC

J gene: TRBJ2-7
V gene: TRBV19
clone size: .
D gene: TRBD1
CDR3 protein: CASRSGRQGNYEQYF
CDR3 DNA: TGTGCCAGTAGATCAGGGAGACAGGGAAACTACGAGCAGTACTTC

J gene: TRBJ1-4
V gene: TRBV7-2
clone size: .
D gene: .
CDR3 protein: CASSLEDRRGWVCEKLFF
CDR3 DNA: TGTGCCAGCAGCTTAGAAGACCGCCGAGGGTGGGTTTGTGAAAAACTGTTTTTT

J gene: TRBJ2-3
V gene: TRBV12-2
clone size: few
D gene: .
CDR3 protein: CASRPGLASTDTQYF
CDR3 DNA: TGTGCAAGTCGCCCCGGACTAGCGAGCACAGATACGCAGTATTTT

J gene: TRBJ1-1
V gene: TRBV6-5
clone size: .
D gene: .
CDR3 protein: CATLEGRGAFF
CDR3 DNA: TGTGCCACCTTGGAGGGCCGGGGGGCTTTCTTT

J gene: TRBJ2-7
V gene: TRBV10-3
clone size: .
D gene: .
CDR3 protein: CAISEAGTALGQYF
CDR3 DNA: TGTGCCATCAGTGAGGCCGGGACCGCCCTCGGGCAGTACTTC

J gene: TRBJ1-4
V gene: TRBV6-6
clone size: .
D gene: TRBD1
CDR3 protein: CASTGQALEKLFF
CDR3 DNA: TGTGCCAGCACCGGACAGGCTCTGGAAAAACTGTTTTTT

J gene: TRBJ2-1
V gene: TRBV18
clone size: .
D gene: TRBD1
CDR3 protein: CASSWDRASGRHPYNEQFF
CDR3 DNA: TGTGCCAGCTCATGGGACAGGGCCAGCGGCCGACACCCCTACAATGAGCAGTTCTTC

J gene: TRBJ2-3
V gene: TRBV18
clone size: .
D gene: .
CDR3 protein: CASSPPRGRLLTDTQYF
CDR3 DNA: TGTGCCAGCTCACCACCGAGAGGTCGGTTACTCACAGATACGCAGTATTTT

J gene: TRBJ2-4
V gene: TRBV6-5
clone size: .
D gene: .
CDR3 protein: CASSRGVVAKNIQYF
CDR3 DNA: TGTGCCAGCAGTAGGGGGGTGGTCGCCAAAAACATTCAGTACTTC

J gene: TRBJ1-1
V gene: TRBV7-9
clone size: few
D gene: .
CDR3 protein: CASRLSDTEAFF
CDR3 DNA: TGTGCCAGCAGGTTGTCGGACACTGAAGCTTTCTTT

J gene: TRBJ1-4
V gene: TRBV30
clone size: .
D gene: .
CDR3 protein: CAWRRGSGEKLFF
CDR3 DNA: TGTGCCTGGAGGCGGGGATCGGGTGAAAAACTGTTTTTT

J gene: TRBJ1-5
V gene: TRBV27
clone size: .
D gene: .
CDR3 protein: CASSLGPGGQPQHF
CDR3 DNA: TGTGCCAGCAGTTTAGGGCCGGGGGGGCAGCCCCAGCATTTT

J gene: TRBJ2-5
V gene: TRBV5-8
clone size: once
D gene: .
CDR3 protein: CASSLGLAGGVQETQYF
CDR3 DNA: TGTGCCAGCAGCCTCGGCCTAGCCGGCGGGGTACAAGAGACCCAGTACTTC

J gene: TRBJ2-1
V gene: TRBV3-1/TRBV3-2
clone size: .
D gene: .
CDR3 protein: CASSQYGGDEQFF
CDR3 DNA: TGTGCCAGCAGCCAATACGGGGGCGATGAGCAGTTCTTC

J gene: TRBJ2-7
V gene: TRBV10-3
clone size: .
D gene: .
CDR3 protein: CAIKNEGFHEQYF
CDR3 DNA: TGTGCCATCAAAAACGAGGGCTTCCACGAGCAGTACTTC

J gene: TRBJ1-3
V gene: TRBV27
clone size: .
D gene: .
CDR3 protein: CASSPWAGGTIYF
CDR3 DNA: TGTGCCAGCAGTCCCTGGGCCGGCGGCACCATATATTTT

J gene: TRBJ2-1
V gene: TRBV7-6
clone size: .
D gene: TRBD1
CDR3 protein: CASSSGTGAYNEQFF
CDR3 DNA: TGTGCCAGCAGTTCCGGGACAGGGGCTTACAATGAGCAGTTCTTC